A selection of T cell receptor beta chains follows, all from one sample in a study of T cells after yellow fever vaccination. MiXCR, run by TCRdb on the 5' RACE reads, gives a single entry per CDR3 protein. The sample includes around 360,000 distinct CDR3 sequences, around a tenth of them seen just once. The material sequenced was PBMCs, taken on the day of the first yellow fever vaccination. Receptors originate from a man in his late teens or twenties who received the YFV17D yellow fever vaccine. The CDR3 runs from the conserved cysteine through the conserved F or W. Each record gives: V gene, clone size, J gene, D gene, CDR3 protein, CDR3 DNA. D genes are given only for firm matches. Rows give clone size only sometimes, using once, few, many, or a class for an expanded clone.

V gene: TRBV5-1; clone size: many; J gene: TRBJ2-3; D gene: .; CDR3 protein: CASSLKGTDTQYF; CDR3 DNA: TGCGCCAGCAGCTTGAAGGGCACAGATACGCAGTATTTT
V gene: TRBV7-9; clone size: few; J gene: TRBJ2-7; D gene: .; CDR3 protein: CASSSSRRYEQYF; CDR3 DNA: TGTGCCAGCAGTTCCTCCCGGCGGTACGAGCAGTACTTC
V gene: TRBV12-3/TRBV12-4; clone size: many; J gene: TRBJ2-1; D gene: .; CDR3 protein: CASRADSLSYNEQFF; CDR3 DNA: TGTGCCAGCAGGGCAGACAGCCTCTCCTACAATGAGCAGTTCTTC
V gene: TRBV10-3; clone size: many; J gene: TRBJ2-1; D gene: .; CDR3 protein: CAISTPGLSYEQFF; CDR3 DNA: TGTGCCATCAGCACCCCAGGTCTCAGCTATGAGCAGTTCTTC
V gene: TRBV20-1; clone size: .; J gene: TRBJ2-5; D gene: TRBD2; CDR3 protein: CSARDGASGGETQYF; CDR3 DNA: TGCAGTGCTAGAGATGGGGCTAGCGGGGGTGAGACCCAGTACTTC
V gene: TRBV29-1; clone size: .; J gene: TRBJ1-1; D gene: .; CDR3 protein: CSVDSGAGSTEAFF; CDR3 DNA: TGCAGCGTTGATTCGGGGGCTGGGAGCACTGAAGCTTTCTTT
V gene: TRBV6-6; clone size: .; J gene: TRBJ2-2; D gene: .; CDR3 protein: CASSYRTGELFF; CDR3 DNA: TGTGCCAGCAGTTACCGGACCGGGGAGCTGTTTTTT
V gene: TRBV29-1; clone size: .; J gene: TRBJ2-1; D gene: .; CDR3 protein: CSVEDPTSYNEQFF; CDR3 DNA: TGCAGCGTTGAAGATCCGACTAGCTACAATGAGCAGTTCTTC
V gene: TRBV5-1; clone size: .; J gene: TRBJ2-5; D gene: .; CDR3 protein: CASSPAGAPETQYF; CDR3 DNA: TGCGCCAGCAGCCCCGCCGGGGCTCCAGAGACCCAGTACTTC
V gene: TRBV7-2; clone size: .; J gene: TRBJ2-2; D gene: .; CDR3 protein: CASSLVGGGSVTGELFF; CDR3 DNA: TGTGCCAGCAGCTTAGTGGGGGGTGGATCTGTCACCGGGGAGCTGTTTTTT
V gene: TRBV2; clone size: many; J gene: TRBJ2-1; D gene: .; CDR3 protein: CASPPGQDPGEQFF; CDR3 DNA: TGTGCCAGCCCCCCGGGACAAGACCCTGGTGAGCAGTTCTTC
V gene: TRBV28; clone size: .; J gene: TRBJ2-1; D gene: TRBD2; CDR3 protein: CASSSLAGGFHNEQFF; CDR3 DNA: TGTGCCAGCAGTTCCTTGGCGGGGGGGTTCCACAATGAGCAGTTCTTC
V gene: TRBV29-1; clone size: few; J gene: TRBJ2-2; D gene: .; CDR3 protein: CSGSSGGKSTGELFF; CDR3 DNA: TGCAGCGGTAGTAGTGGGGGGAAGAGCACCGGGGAGCTGTTTTTT
V gene: TRBV12-3/TRBV12-4; clone size: few; J gene: TRBJ1-6; D gene: .; CDR3 protein: CASSLSASNSPLHF; CDR3 DNA: TGTGCCAGCAGTTTATCCGCCTCTAATTCACCCCTCCACTTT
V gene: TRBV29-1; clone size: .; J gene: TRBJ2-7; D gene: .; CDR3 protein: CSVGETYEQYF; CDR3 DNA: TGCAGCGTTGGTGAAACCTACGAGCAGTACTTC
V gene: TRBV29-1; clone size: few; J gene: TRBJ1-2; D gene: .; CDR3 protein: CSAGEINYGYTF; CDR3 DNA: TGCAGCGCAGGGGAGATTAACTATGGCTACACCTTC
V gene: TRBV5-1; clone size: .; J gene: TRBJ2-5; D gene: TRBD2; CDR3 protein: CASSLSTSGEETQYF; CDR3 DNA: TGCGCCAGCAGCTTGTCGACTAGCGGGGAAGAGACCCAGTACTTC
V gene: TRBV10-2; clone size: few; J gene: TRBJ2-7; D gene: .; CDR3 protein: CASHSDYEQYF; CDR3 DNA: TGCGCCAGCCATTCGGACTACGAGCAGTACTTC
V gene: TRBV28; clone size: .; J gene: TRBJ2-2; D gene: .; CDR3 protein: CASKGRPRYGELFF; CDR3 DNA: TGTGCCAGCAAAGGCAGGCCGAGGTACGGGGAGCTGTTTTTT
V gene: TRBV5-1; clone size: few; J gene: TRBJ2-7; D gene: .; CDR3 protein: CASSLSTNYEQYF; CDR3 DNA: TGCGCCAGCAGCTTGAGCACGAACTACGAGCAGTACTTC
V gene: TRBV12-3/TRBV12-4; clone size: .; J gene: TRBJ2-2; D gene: TRBD2; CDR3 protein: CASSLRLAGGRNTGELFF; CDR3 DNA: TGTGCCAGCAGTTTACGACTAGCGGGGGGCCGGAACACCGGGGAGCTGTTTTTT
V gene: TRBV5-1; clone size: .; J gene: TRBJ2-5; D gene: TRBD1; CDR3 protein: CASSGTGAEETQYF; CDR3 DNA: TGCGCCAGCAGTGGAACAGGGGCGGAAGAGACCCAGTACTTC
V gene: TRBV4-2; clone size: few; J gene: TRBJ2-7; D gene: .; CDR3 protein: CASRSVASYEQYF; CDR3 DNA: TGTGCCAGCCGATCGGTTGCCTCGTACGAGCAGTACTTC
V gene: TRBV6-2/TRBV6-3; clone size: .; J gene: TRBJ1-5; D gene: .; CDR3 protein: CASRIGLGRNQPQHF; CDR3 DNA: TGTGCCAGCAGGATCGGACTCGGTCGCAATCAGCCCCAGCATTTT
V gene: TRBV5-1; clone size: .; J gene: TRBJ1-1; D gene: .; CDR3 protein: CASRVRGGITEAFF; CDR3 DNA: TGCGCCAGCAGGGTGAGGGGAGGAATCACTGAAGCTTTCTTT
V gene: TRBV19; clone size: .; J gene: TRBJ2-3; D gene: .; CDR3 protein: CASSTSSLGTQYF; CDR3 DNA: TGTGCCAGTAGTACCTCTTCATTAGGAACGCAGTATTTT